Sequencing of this T cell receptor (beta chain) was carried out in a study of CD8+ T cells in alopecia areata. Overall study: Treated individuals took tofacitinib by mouth, 5 to 10 mg twice daily.

In regard to this clone: Its antigen is as yet unknown.

The V end was cut by 5 bases, the J end by 10 bases, with 18 bases between. The germline V gene has CDR1 SGHTA and CDR2 FQGNSA. This CDR3 is 14 amino acids long. General study findings and limits: Higher clonality was seen in lesional scalp than in normal scalp, especially in alopecia totalis/universalis.

Alopecia areata patients gave lesional scalp punch biopsies and peripheral blood samples. The researchers isolated CD4+ and CD8+ T cells from PBMCs by sorting. RNA was isolated and reverse transcribed to cDNA, the sequencing template. The assay was immunoSEQ multiplex PCR, and TCRdb's table has in-frame clones only and misses some. The sample includes about 130,000 clones, 50% to 60% of them seen just once. This specimen was CD4+ T cells sorted from blood, taken at week 0. This sequence was found in a human donor with alopecia areata. The chain carries TRBV7-2 and TRBJ2-1; D is unresolved. Here the CDR3 DNA reads TGTGCCAGCAGCCCTTCGATCGGGCCGGAGGAGCAGTTCTTC. This gives the protein CASSPSIGPEEQFF. Supplemented by reference TRBV7-2 and TRBJ2-1, the full variable domain reads GAGVSQSPSNKVTEKGKDVELRCDPISGHTALYWYRQSLGQGLEFLIYFQGNSAPDKSGLPSDRFSAERTGGSVSTLTIQRTQQEDSAVYLCASSPSIGPEEQFFGPGTRLTVL.